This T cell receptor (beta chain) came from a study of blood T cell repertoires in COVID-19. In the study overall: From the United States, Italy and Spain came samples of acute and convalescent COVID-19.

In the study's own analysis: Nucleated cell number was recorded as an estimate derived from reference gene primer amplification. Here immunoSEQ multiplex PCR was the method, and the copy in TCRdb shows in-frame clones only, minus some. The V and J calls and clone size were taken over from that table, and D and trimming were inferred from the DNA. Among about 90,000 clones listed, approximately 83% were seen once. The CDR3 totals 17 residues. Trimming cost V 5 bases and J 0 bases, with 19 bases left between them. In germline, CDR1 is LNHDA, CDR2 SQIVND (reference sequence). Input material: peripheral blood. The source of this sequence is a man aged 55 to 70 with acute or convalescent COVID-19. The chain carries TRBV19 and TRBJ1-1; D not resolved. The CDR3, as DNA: TGTGCCAGTAGTGCCCTTGGACTTCTCTACATGAACACTGAAGCTTTCTTT. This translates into CASSALGLLYMNTEAFF.